This entry describes one T cell receptor beta chain. Its antigen is unknown. The data stem from a study of beta chain features in type 1 diabetes. Without exception, sorted populations had purity beyond 95%. Since all of the isolated RNA was reverse transcribed, expressed TCRB transcripts were what got sequenced. Some clones are missing from TCRdb's copy, which holds only in-frame ones; the method was immunoSEQ multiplex PCR. The sample gives 600,000 to 700,000 clones, under 15% of which show up once; approximately 0.02% is in the top ten. V was clipped by 4 bases and J by 4 bases, with 8 bases between them. Germline V gene sequence: CDR1 SGHNT, CDR2 YYREEE (reference sequence). The CDR3 length is 12 residues. Whole-study findings and limits: In every one of the four CD4+ subsets, TCRB CDR3s were moderately but significantly shorter in Type 1 diabetes patients. Possible PCR preference for shorter templates applied equally to patients and controls.

The specimen sequenced was naive CD4+ T cells from blood. The source of this sequence is a man aged 18-30 years with type 1 diabetes. This chain joins TRBV5-4 and TRBJ2-5; maybe TRBD2 (6 bases). The CDR3 sequence: CASSPGVETQYF. CDR3 coding DNA: TGTGCCAGCAGCCCGGGGGTAGAGACCCAGTACTTC. Supplemented by reference TRBV5-4 and TRBJ2-5, the full variable domain reads ETGVTQSPTHLIKTRGQQVTLRCSSQSGHNTVSWYQQALGQGPQFIFQYYREEENGRGNFPPRFSGLQFPNYSSELNVNALELDDSALYLCASSPGVETQYFGPGTRLLVL.